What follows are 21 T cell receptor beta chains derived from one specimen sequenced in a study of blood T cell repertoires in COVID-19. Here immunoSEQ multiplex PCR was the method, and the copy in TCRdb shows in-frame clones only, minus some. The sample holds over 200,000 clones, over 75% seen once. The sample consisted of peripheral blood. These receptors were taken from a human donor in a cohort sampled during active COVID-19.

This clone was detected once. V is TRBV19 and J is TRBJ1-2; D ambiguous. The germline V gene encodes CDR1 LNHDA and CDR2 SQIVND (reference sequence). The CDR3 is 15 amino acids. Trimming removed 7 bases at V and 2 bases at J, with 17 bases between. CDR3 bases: TGTGCCAGTACCCTGGATCAGGCGCAGAACTATGGCTACACCTTC. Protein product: CASTLDQAQNYGYTF.

The CDR3 DNA is TGTGCCAGCAGCCAAGGAGATGGGGACATTGAAGCTTTCTTT. Amino acid sequence: CASSQGDGDIEAFF. V is TRBV3-1 (or the pseudogene TRBV3-2) and J is TRBJ1-1; D might be TRBD1 (6 bases). V lost 1 base and J lost 7, with 13 bases in between. Germline V gene data show CDR1 as LGHDT and CDR2 as YNNKEL (reference sequence). This CDR3 contains 14 residues.

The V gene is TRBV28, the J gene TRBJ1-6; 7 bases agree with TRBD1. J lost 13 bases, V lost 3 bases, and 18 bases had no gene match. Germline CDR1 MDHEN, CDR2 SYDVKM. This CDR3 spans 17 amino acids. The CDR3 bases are TGTGCCAGCAGTTTGACAGGGACGGGGCGTTTTGAGACGCCCCTCCACTTT. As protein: CASSLTGTGRFETPLHF.

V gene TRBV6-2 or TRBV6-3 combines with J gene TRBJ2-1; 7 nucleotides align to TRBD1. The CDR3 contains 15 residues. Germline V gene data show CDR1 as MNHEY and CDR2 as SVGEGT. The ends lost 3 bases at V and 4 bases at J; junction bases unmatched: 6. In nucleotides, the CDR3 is TGTGCCAGCAGTTATACCGGGACAGCATACAATGAGCAGTTCTTC. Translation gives CASSYTGTAYNEQFF.

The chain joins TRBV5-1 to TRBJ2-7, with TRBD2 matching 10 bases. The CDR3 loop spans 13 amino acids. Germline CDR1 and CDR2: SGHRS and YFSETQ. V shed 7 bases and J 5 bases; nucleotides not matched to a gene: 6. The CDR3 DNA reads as TGCGCCAGCCAGACTAGCGGGTCCCACGAGCAGTACTTC. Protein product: CASQTSGSHEQYF. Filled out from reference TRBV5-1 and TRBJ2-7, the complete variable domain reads KAGVTQTPRYLIKTRGQQVTLSCSPISGHRSVSWYQQTPGQGLQFLFEYFSETQRNKGNFPGRFSGRQFSNSRSEMNVSTLELGDSALYLCASQTSGSHEQYFGPGTRLTVT.

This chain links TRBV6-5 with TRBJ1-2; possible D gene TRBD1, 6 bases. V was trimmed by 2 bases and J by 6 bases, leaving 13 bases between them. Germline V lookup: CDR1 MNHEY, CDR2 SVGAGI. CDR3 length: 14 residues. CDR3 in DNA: TGTGCCAGCAGTTACACAGGGAACTTGGATGGCTACACCTTC. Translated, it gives CASSYTGNLDGYTF.

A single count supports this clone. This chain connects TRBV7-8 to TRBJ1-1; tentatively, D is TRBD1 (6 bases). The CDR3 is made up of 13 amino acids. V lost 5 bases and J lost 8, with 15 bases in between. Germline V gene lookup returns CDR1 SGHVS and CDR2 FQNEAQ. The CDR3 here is CASSGGRYEEAFF. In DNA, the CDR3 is TGTGCCAGCAGCGGGGGCCGGTACGAGGAAGCTTTCTTT.

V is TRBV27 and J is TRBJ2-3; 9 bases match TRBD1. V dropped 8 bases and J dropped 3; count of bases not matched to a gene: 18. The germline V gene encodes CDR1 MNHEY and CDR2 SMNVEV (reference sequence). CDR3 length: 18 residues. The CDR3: CASYTPSRQGGATDTQYF. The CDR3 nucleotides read TGTGCCAGCTACACCCCATCAAGACAGGGGGGCGCGACAGATACGCAGTATTTT.

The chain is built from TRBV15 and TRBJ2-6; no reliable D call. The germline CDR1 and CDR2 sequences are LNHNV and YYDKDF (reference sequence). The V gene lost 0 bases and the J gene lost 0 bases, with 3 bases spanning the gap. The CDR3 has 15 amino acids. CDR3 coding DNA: TGTGCCACCAGCAGAGATTACTCTGGGGCCAACGTCCTGACTTTC. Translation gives CATSRDYSGANVLTF.

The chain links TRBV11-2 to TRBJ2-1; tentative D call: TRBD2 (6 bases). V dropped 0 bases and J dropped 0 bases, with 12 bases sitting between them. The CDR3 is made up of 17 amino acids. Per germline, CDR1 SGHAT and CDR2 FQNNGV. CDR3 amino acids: CASSLDRVGSSYNEQFF. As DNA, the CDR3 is TGTGCCAGCAGCTTAGATCGTGTCGGGAGCTCCTACAATGAGCAGTTCTTC.

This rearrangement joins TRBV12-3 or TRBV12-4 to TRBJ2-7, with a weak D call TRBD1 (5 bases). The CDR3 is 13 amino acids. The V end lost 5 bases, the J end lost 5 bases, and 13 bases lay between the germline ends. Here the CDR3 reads CASSPQNRNEQYF. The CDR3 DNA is TGTGCCAGCAGTCCCCAAAACAGGAACGAGCAGTACTTC.

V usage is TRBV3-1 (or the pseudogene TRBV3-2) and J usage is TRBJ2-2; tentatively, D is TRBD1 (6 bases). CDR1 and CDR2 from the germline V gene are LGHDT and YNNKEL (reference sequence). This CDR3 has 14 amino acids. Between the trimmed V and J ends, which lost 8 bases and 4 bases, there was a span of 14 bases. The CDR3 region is CASRDTTTTGELFF. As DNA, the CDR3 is TGTGCCAGCCGGGACACTACTACCACCGGGGAGCTGTTTTTT.

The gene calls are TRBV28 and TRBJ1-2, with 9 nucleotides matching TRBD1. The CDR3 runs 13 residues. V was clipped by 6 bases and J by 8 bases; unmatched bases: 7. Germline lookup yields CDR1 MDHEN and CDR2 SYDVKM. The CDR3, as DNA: TGTGCCAGCAGCTCACAGGGGGCAGGAGGCTACACCTTC. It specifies CASSSQGAGGYTF.

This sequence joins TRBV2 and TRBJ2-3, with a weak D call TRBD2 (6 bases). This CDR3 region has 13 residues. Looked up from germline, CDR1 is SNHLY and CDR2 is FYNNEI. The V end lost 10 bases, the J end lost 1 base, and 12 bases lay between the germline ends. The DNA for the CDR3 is TGTGCCACAAAGCGGGCGGGCACAGATACGCAGTATTTT. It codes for CATKRAGTDTQYF.

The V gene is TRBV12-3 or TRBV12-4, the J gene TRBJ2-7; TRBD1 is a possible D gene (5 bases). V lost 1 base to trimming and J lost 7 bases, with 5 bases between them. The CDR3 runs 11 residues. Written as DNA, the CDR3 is TGTGCCAGCAGTTTAGGGACAGAGCAGTACTTC. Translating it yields CASSLGTEQYF.

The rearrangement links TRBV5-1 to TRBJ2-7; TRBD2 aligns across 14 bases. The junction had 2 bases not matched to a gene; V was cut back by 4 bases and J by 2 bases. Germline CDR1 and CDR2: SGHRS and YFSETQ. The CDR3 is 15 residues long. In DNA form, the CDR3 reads TGCGCCAGCAGCCCGGGACTAGCGGGAGCCTACGAGCAGTACTTC. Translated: CASSPGLAGAYEQYF.

The CDR3: CARVTSGHTDTQYF. The CDR3 DNA reads TGTGCCCGGGTGACTAGCGGGCACACAGATACGCAGTATTTT. V usage is TRBV7-7 and J usage is TRBJ2-3; 10 bases align to TRBD2. Unmatched junction bases numbered 7, after V lost 11 bases and J lost 2 bases. Germline V CDR1 and CDR2: SSHAT, FNYEAQ (reference sequence). The CDR3 sequence is 14 residues long.

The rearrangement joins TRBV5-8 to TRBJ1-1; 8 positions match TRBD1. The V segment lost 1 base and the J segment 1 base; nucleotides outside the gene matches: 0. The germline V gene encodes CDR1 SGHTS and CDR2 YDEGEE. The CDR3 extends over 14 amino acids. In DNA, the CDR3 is TGTGCCAGCAGCTTGACAGGGGGGAACACTGAAGCTTTCTTT. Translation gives CASSLTGGNTEAFF.

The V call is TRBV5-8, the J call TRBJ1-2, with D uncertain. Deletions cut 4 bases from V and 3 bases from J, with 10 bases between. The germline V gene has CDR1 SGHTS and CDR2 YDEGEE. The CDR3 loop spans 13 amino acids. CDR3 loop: CASSGWADYGYTF. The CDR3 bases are TGTGCCAGCAGCGGTTGGGCAGACTATGGCTACACCTTC.

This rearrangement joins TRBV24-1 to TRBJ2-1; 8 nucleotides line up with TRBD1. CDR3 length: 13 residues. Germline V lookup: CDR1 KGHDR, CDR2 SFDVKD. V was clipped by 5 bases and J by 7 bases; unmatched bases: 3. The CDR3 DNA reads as TGTGCCACCAGTGGCAACAGGGGGAATGAGCAGTTCTTC. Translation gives CATSGNRGNEQFF.

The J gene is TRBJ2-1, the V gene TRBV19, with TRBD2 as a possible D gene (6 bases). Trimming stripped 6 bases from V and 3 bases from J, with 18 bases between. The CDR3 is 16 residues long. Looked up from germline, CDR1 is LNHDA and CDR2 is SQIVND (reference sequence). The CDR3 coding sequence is TGTGCCAGTAGGTACTCGGGACTCCGGTTCTACAATGAGCAGTTCTTC. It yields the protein CASRYSGLRFYNEQFF.